The 15 T cell receptor beta chains presented below share a single source sample, sequenced in a study of cytomegalovirus exposure and HLA in healthy donors. Primers for the PCR totalled 60 Vbeta and 13 Jbeta. Sequenced by immunoSEQ multiplex PCR; TCRdb stores in-frame clones only, minus some. The sample has approximately 280,000 clones; about 87% are singletons. The sequencing input was PBMCs. Receptor source: a woman younger than 35 in good health and CMV-seronegative.

The chain employs TRBV5-1 and TRBJ1-5, with TRBD1 as a possible D gene (5 bases). CDR1 and CDR2 (germline): SGHRS, YFSETQ. CDR3 length: 13 residues. V was shortened by 3 bases and J by 5 bases, with 9 bases between the two germline ends. The CDR3 DNA reads as TGCGCCAGCAGCTGGCTAGGGGATCAGCCCCAGCATTTT. It encodes CASSWLGDQPQHF.

V usage is TRBV21-1 and J usage is TRBJ1-1. TRBV21-1 is annotated as a pseudogene. The CDR3 covers 12 residues. The CDR3 nucleotides are TGTGCCAGCAGCCTGCGGGGGACTGAAGCTTTCTTT. This codes for CASSLRGTEAFF.

The V gene is TRBV27, the J gene TRBJ2-1; D ambiguous. In germline, CDR1 is MNHEY, CDR2 SMNVEV (reference sequence). Trimming left V 4 bases short and J 0 bases short, with 16 bases between. The CDR3 covers 17 residues. CDR3 region: CASSSPSPESSYNEQFF. CDR3 in DNA: TGTGCCAGCAGTTCCCCATCTCCGGAGAGCTCCTACAATGAGCAGTTCTTC.

The chain employs TRBV5-1 and TRBJ1-5, with D perhaps matching TRBD1 (5 bases). The V gene lost 1 base and the J gene lost 1 base, with 9 bases spanning the gap. The CDR3 runs to 15 residues. The germline V gene encodes CDR1 SGHRS and CDR2 YFSETQ. CDR3 sequence (DNA): TGCGCCAGCAGCTTGCAGGGTGGGAGCAATCAGCCCCAGCATTTT. Translated: CASSLQGGSNQPQHF.

The V gene is TRBV15, the J gene TRBJ2-1; 7 positions match TRBD2. Germline V gives CDR1 LNHNV, CDR2 YYDKDF (reference sequence). The CDR3 totals 16 residues. V dropped 11 bases and J dropped 0; count of bases not matched to a gene: 13. CDR3 loop: CAVSGSGASSYNEQFF. In nucleotides, the CDR3 is TGTGCCGTCTCAGGGAGCGGGGCAAGCTCCTACAATGAGCAGTTCTTC.

Comment on this clone: The same CDR3 can be traced to other DNA sequences in this sample. The CDR3 DNA reads TGTGCCAGCAGTTCGGGACTAGCGGGGTACGAGCAGTACTTC. Protein: CASSSGLAGYEQYF. This chain links TRBV6-5 with TRBJ2-7; TRBD2 matches 13 bases. Germline V gene lookup returns CDR1 MNHEY and CDR2 SVGAGI. Trimming at V came to 4 bases and at J to 4 bases, leaving 1 base not matched to a gene. CDR3 size: 14 residues.

This clone appeared a single time. The chain carries TRBV6-5 and TRBJ1-1, with TRBD1 as a possible D gene (5 bases). Trimming took off 6 bases at V and 7 bases at J, with 9 bases between the two ends. Germline values: CDR1 MNHEY, CDR2 SVGAGI. The CDR3 contains 11 residues. The DNA of the CDR3 is TGTGCCAGCAGACAGGCCCGTGAAGCTTTCTTT. This translates into CASRQAREAFF.

This clone was observed a few times. The J gene is TRBJ1-2, the V gene TRBV29-1; no clear D. V lost 4 bases and J 0 bases, leaving 15 bases between the germline ends. CDR1 and CDR2 (germline): SQVTM, ANQGSEA. The CDR3 runs 15 residues. The CDR3 is CSVAGRQNPNYGYTF. The CDR3 DNA sequence: TGCAGCGTTGCCGGGAGGCAAAACCCTAACTATGGCTACACCTTC.

The chain couples TRBV9 to TRBJ2-2; 12 nucleotides match TRBD2. The CDR3 spans 17 residues. Germline V gene lookup returns CDR1 SGDLS and CDR2 YYNGEE. The junction had 8 bases not matched to a gene; V was cut back by 3 bases and J by 5 bases. For the CDR3, the DNA is TGTGCCAGCAGCGCAGCAAAGACTAGCGGGGGAACCGGGGAGCTGTTTTTT. Translating it yields CASSAAKTSGGTGELFF.

CDR3 loop: CASSLAGNSYEQYF. In DNA form, the CDR3 reads TGTGCCAGCAGTTTAGCCGGGAATTCCTACGAGCAGTACTTC. The chain employs TRBV27 and TRBJ2-7; D might be TRBD2 (5 bases). Trimming took off 2 bases at V and 1 base at J, with 9 bases between the two ends. Germline lookup yields CDR1 MNHEY and CDR2 SMNVEV (reference sequence). CDR3 length: 14 amino acids.

This sequence joins TRBV9 and TRBJ1-4; 7 bases align to TRBD1. The V gene's germline CDR1 is SGDLS and CDR2 YYNGEE. The length of the CDR3 is 13 residues. V trimming: 5 bases; J trimming: 7 bases; junction bases outside the gene matches: 5. This CDR3 is CASSQGGVEKLFF. The CDR3 nucleotides are TGTGCCAGCAGTCAGGGGGGTGTTGAAAAACTGTTTTTT.

The chain is built from TRBV13 and TRBJ2-7; maybe TRBD2 (5 bases). Germline V CDR1 and CDR2: PRHDT, FYEKMQ (reference sequence). V dropped 1 base and J dropped 0 bases, with 10 bases sitting between them. The CDR3 runs to 15 residues. CDR3 sequence (DNA): TGTGCCAGCAGCTTAGTTTCCGGGGACTCCTACGAGCAGTACTTC. Protein: CASSLVSGDSYEQYF.

With respect to this clone: Other nucleotide sequences from this sample produce the same CDR3. The chain employs TRBV4-2 and TRBJ2-3; TRBD2 might be the D (6 bases). The CDR3 totals 14 residues. Germline V gene data show CDR1 as LGHNA and CDR2 as YNFKEQ. V lost 0 bases to trimming and J lost 3 bases, with 7 bases between them. CDR3 DNA sequence: TGTGCCAGCAGCCAAGAAGGAGGGACAGATACGCAGTATTTT. It is translated as CASSQEGGTDTQYF.

The chain carries TRBV2 and TRBJ2-7; 7 bases are shared with TRBD1. V shed 11 bases, J shed 2 bases, and the junction held 12 bases outside the gene matches. There are 14 residues in the CDR3. CDR1 and CDR2 from the germline V gene are SNHLY and FYNNEI. As DNA, the CDR3 is TGTGCCGCCAGAACCGACAGGGTTACCTACGAGCAGTACTTC. Encoded protein: CAARTDRVTYEQYF.

The count of this clone is one. The chain has TRBV19 and TRBJ2-6, with 8 bases matching TRBD1. This CDR3 region has 23 residues. After removal of 0 bases from V and 1 base from J, the junction contained 20 bases not matched to a gene. From germline, CDR1 is LNHDA and CDR2 SQIVND (reference sequence). The CDR3 reads CASSIDLWGAGGRGLSGANVLTF. The CDR3 DNA reads TGTGCCAGTAGTATAGATCTTTGGGGAGCGGGCGGCAGGGGGCTGTCTGGGGCCAACGTCCTGACTTTC.